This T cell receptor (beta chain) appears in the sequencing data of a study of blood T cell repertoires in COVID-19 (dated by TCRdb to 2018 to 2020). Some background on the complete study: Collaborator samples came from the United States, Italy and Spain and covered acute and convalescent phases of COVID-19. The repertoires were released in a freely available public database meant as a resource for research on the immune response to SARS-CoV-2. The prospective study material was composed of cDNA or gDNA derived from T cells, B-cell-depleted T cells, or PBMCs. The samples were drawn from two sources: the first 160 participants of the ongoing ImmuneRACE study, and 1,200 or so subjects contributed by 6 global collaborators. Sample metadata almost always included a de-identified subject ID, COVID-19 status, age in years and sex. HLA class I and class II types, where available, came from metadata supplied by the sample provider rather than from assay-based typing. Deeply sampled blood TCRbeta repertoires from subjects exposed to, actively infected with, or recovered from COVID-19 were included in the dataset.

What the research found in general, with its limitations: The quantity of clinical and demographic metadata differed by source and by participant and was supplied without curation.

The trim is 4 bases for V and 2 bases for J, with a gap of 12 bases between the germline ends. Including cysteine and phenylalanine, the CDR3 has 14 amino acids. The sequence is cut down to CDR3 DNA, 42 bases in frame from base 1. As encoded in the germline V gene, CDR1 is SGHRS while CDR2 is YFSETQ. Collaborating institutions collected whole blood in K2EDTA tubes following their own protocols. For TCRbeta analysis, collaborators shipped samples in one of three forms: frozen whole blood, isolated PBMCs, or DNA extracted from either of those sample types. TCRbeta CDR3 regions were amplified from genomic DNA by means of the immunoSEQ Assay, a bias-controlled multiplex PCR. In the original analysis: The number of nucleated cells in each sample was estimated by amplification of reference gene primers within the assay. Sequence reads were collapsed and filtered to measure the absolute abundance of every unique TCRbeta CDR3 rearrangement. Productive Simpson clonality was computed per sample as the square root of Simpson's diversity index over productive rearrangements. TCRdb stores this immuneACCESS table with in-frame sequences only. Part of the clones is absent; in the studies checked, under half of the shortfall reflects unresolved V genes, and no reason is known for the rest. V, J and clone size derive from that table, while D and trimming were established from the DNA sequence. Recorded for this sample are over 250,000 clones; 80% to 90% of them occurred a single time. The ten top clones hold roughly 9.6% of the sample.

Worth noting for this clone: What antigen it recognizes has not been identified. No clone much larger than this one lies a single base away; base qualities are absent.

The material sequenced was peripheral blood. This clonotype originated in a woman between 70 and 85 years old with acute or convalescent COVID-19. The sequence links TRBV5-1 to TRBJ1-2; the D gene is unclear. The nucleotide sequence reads TGCGCCAGCAGCCCGGGGTTGGGAAACTATGGCTACACCTTC. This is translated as CASSPGLGNYGYTF. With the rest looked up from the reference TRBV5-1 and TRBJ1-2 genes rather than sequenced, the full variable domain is KAGVTQTPRYLIKTRGQQVTLSCSPISGHRSVSWYQQTPGQGLQFLFEYFSETQRNKGNFPGRFSGRQFSNSRSEMNVSTLELGDSALYLCASSPGLGNYGYTFGSGTRLTVV.